These 14 T cell receptor beta chains were sequenced from one sample in a study of blood T cell repertoires in COVID-19. Generated by immunoSEQ multiplex PCR, the TCRdb table keeps only in-frame clones and is missing some. The sample carries tens of thousands of clones, 70% to 75% recorded once. Sequences were obtained from peripheral blood. The receptor source for this set is a woman in her seventies with acute or convalescent COVID-19.

In its sample, this clone was seen once. The chain links TRBV2 to TRBJ2-2; 9 nucleotides agree with TRBD1. The germline V gene encodes CDR1 SNHLY and CDR2 FYNNEI. Trimming at V came to 10 bases and at J to 5 bases, leaving 8 bases not matched to a gene. The CDR3 sequence is 14 residues long. CDR3 amino acids: CAIRDGQGTGELFF. Here the CDR3 DNA reads TGTGCCATCCGTGATGGACAGGGGACCGGGGAGCTGTTTTTT.

The chain recombines TRBV18 with TRBJ1-1; TRBD1 is a possible D gene (5 bases). V lost 7 bases, J lost 1 base, and 10 bases lay in between. CDR1 and CDR2 from the germline V gene are KGHSH and LQKENI. This CDR3 is 13 amino acids long. The DNA of the CDR3 is TGTGCCAGCTTCTCTCAGGGGAACACTGAAGCTTTCTTT. Protein: CASFSQGNTEAFF.

The V and J genes are TRBV9 and TRBJ2-1; 11 bases are a match to TRBD2. J lost 8 bases, V lost 3 bases, and 16 bases had no gene match. Looked up from germline, CDR1 is SGDLS and CDR2 is YYNGEE. The CDR3 totals 18 residues. This chain's CDR3 is CASSALGHSGGAVDEQFF. For the CDR3, the DNA is TGTGCCAGCAGCGCCCTGGGCCATAGCGGGGGGGCGGTCGATGAGCAGTTCTTC.

The V and J genes are TRBV4-1 and TRBJ1-2, with 8 bases that match TRBD1. Germline CDR1 and CDR2: MGHRA and YSYEKL. The CDR3 has 15 amino acids. V gave up 7 bases and J gave up 7 bases; unmatched junction bases: 14. CDR3 bases: TGCGCCAGCACCGAGACAGGGGTACGCTCCGGTGGCTACACCTTC. Encoded protein: CASTETGVRSGGYTF.

This clone was observed once. The rearrangement joins TRBV14 to TRBJ1-2; 7 bases agree with TRBD1. There are 15 residues in the CDR3. V gave up 2 bases and J gave up 3 bases; unmatched junction bases: 6. The germline V gene has CDR1 SGHDN and CDR2 FVKESK. In nucleotides, the CDR3 is TGTGCCAGCAGCCAAAGTCAGGGGGGATACTATGGCTACACCTTC. Protein: CASSQSQGGYYGYTF.

In DNA, the CDR3 is TGTGCCTGGAGTCAAGTGAACAGGGTTGAAAAACTGTTTTTT. Its protein product is CAWSQVNRVEKLFF. The gene calls are TRBV30 and TRBJ1-4, with a tentative D call TRBD1 (6 bases). Germline loops: CDR1 GTSNPN, CDR2 SVGIG (reference sequence). Trimming removed 2 bases at V and 7 bases at J, with 14 bases between. The CDR3 covers 14 residues.

This clone was seen many times. This CDR3 is CASTRQVGAHEAFF. The CDR3 DNA follows: TGTGCCAGCACACGACAGGTAGGGGCCCATGAAGCTTTCTTT. The rearrangement joins TRBV27 to TRBJ1-1, with D possibly matching TRBD1 (6 bases). CDR3 length: 14 amino acids. With 7 bases removed from V and 7 bases from J, the gap between germline ends came to 19 bases. Germline V gene lookup returns CDR1 MNHEY and CDR2 SMNVEV (reference sequence).

The chain recombines TRBV19 with TRBJ2-2; weak D call: TRBD1 (5 bases). This CDR3 is built from 13 residues. The germline V gene encodes CDR1 LNHDA and CDR2 SQIVND (reference sequence). The V gene lost 3 bases and the J gene lost 6 bases, with 8 bases spanning the gap. CDR3 DNA sequence: TGTGCCAGTAGTATGGGGCAGCCCGGGGAGCTGTTTTTT. Translation: CASSMGQPGELFF.

The chain recombines TRBV7-9 with TRBJ2-1, with a tentative D call TRBD1 (7 bases). The V gene lost 5 bases and the J gene lost 7 bases, with 12 bases spanning the gap. CDR1 and CDR2 (germline): SEHNR, FQNEAQ (reference sequence). The CDR3 has 13 amino acids. The CDR3 DNA follows: TGTGCCAGCAGCCGGACAGGAGGGAATGAGCAGTTCTTC. Its translation is CASSRTGGNEQFF.

Concerning this clone itself: One end of the junction varies from germline; a read error may be responsible. The chain has TRBV19 and TRBJ1-5; 8 positions match TRBD1. Per germline, CDR1 LNHDA and CDR2 SQIVND (reference sequence). This CDR3 is built from 16 residues. The chain's CDR3 is CASSIGGQVINQPQHF. In DNA, the CDR3 is TGTGCCAGCAGTATAGGGGGACAGGTTATCAATCAGCCCCAGCATTTT.

This clone showed up just a few times. V is TRBV19 and J is TRBJ1-4; possibly TRBD1 for D (5 bases). The V and J ends lost 6 bases and 8 bases respectively, with 19 bases between them. The CDR3 contains 15 residues. Germline assignment: CDR1 LNHDA and CDR2 SQIVND (reference sequence). The CDR3, as DNA: TGTGCCAGTAGCCTGAGCGCGAGGTGGGGCGAAAAACTGTTTTTT. Protein product: CASSLSARWGEKLFF.

This clone has more than one count but fewer than ten. The chain is built from TRBV6-1 and TRBJ1-1; D is possibly TRBD1 (5 bases). The CDR3 totals 14 residues. With 2 bases removed from V and 0 bases from J, the gap between germline ends came to 7 bases. CDR1 and CDR2 (germline): MNHNS, SASEGT. CDR3: CASSETGLNTEAFF. The DNA of the CDR3 is TGTGCCAGCAGTGAAACAGGCTTGAACACTGAAGCTTTCTTT.

The genes are TRBV5-5 and TRBJ1-5, with 12 bases fitting TRBD1. Germline V gene data show CDR1 as SGHKS and CDR2 as YYEKEE (reference sequence). V was pared by 3 bases and J by 1 base, with 5 bases of the junction left unmatched. The CDR3 contains 17 residues. The CDR3 region has the DNA TGTGCCAGCAGCTCCCGGGACAGGGGGCTCAGCAATCAGCCCCAGCATTTT. This codes for CASSSRDRGLSNQPQHF.

The chain links TRBV5-1 to TRBJ1-1; D is perhaps TRBD1 (5 bases). Germline CDR1 reads SGHRS; CDR2 reads YFSETQ. Trimming removed 4 bases from V and 5 bases from J, with 15 bases in between. The CDR3 spans 14 residues. The CDR3 DNA is TGCGCCAGCAGCCCCAGGGAAACCACGACTGAAGCTTTCTTT. Encoded protein: CASSPRETTTEAFF. The full variable domain, rest sourced from reference TRBV5-1 and TRBJ1-1, is KAGVTQTPRYLIKTRGQQVTLSCSPISGHRSVSWYQQTPGQGLQFLFEYFSETQRNKGNFPGRFSGRQFSNSRSEMNVSTLELGDSALYLCASSPRETTTEAFFGQGTRLTVV.